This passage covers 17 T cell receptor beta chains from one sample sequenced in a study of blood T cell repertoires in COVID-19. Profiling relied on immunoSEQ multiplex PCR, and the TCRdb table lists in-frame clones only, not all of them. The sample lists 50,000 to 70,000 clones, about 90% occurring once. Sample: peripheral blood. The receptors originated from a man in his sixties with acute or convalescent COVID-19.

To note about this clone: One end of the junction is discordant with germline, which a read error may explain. Here the CDR3 DNA reads TGTGCTAGCAGCTTAGACTGGGCCAACGAGCAGTTCTTC. This translates into CASSLDWANEQFF. The chain recombines TRBV7-7 with TRBJ2-1; D remains ambiguous. Germline CDR1 is SSHAT and CDR2 is FNYEAQ (reference sequence). The CDR3 runs to 13 residues.

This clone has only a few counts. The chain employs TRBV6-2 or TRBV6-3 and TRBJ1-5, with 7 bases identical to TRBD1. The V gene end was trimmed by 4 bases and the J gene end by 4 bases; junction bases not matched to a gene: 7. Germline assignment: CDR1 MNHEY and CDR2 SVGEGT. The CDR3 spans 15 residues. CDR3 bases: TGTGCCAGCAGTTCAAGACAGGGAGGAAATCAGCCCCAGCATTTT. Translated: CASSSRQGGNQPQHF.

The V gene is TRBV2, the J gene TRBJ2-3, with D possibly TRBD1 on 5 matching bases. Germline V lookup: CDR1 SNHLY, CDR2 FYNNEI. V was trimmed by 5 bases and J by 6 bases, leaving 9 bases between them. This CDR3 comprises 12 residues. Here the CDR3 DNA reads TGTGCCAGCAGTCCTAGACAGGATACGCAGTATTTT. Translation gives CASSPRQDTQYF.

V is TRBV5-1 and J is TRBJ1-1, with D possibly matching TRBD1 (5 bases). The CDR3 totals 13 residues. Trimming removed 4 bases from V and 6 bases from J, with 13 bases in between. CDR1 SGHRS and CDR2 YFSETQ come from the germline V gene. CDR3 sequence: CASSTAGGAEAFF. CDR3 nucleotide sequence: TGCGCCAGCAGCACAGCCGGGGGGGCTGAAGCTTTCTTT.

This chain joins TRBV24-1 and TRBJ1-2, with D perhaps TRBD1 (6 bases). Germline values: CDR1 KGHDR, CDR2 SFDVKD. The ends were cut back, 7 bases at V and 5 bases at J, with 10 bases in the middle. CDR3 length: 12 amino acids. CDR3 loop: CATSRQGYGYTF. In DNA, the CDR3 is TGTGCCACCAGCCGTCAGGGGTATGGCTACACCTTC.

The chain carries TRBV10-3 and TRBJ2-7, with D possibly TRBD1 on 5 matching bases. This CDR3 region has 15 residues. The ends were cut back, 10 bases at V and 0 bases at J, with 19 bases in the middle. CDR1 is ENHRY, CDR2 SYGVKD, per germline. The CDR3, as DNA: TGTGCCACCCTAAGGGGTGAGGACCACTCCTACGAGCAGTACTTC. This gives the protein CATLRGEDHSYEQYF.

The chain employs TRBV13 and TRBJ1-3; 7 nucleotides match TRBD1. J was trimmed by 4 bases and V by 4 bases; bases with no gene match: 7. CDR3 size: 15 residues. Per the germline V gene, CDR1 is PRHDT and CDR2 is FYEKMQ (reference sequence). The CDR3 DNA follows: TGTGCCAGCAGCTACAGGGGCCAGAGGGGAAACACCATATATTTT. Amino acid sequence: CASSYRGQRGNTIYF.

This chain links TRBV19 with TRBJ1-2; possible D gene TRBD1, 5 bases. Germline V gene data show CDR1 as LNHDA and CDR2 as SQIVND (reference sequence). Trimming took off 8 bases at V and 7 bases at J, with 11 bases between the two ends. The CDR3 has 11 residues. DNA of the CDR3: TGTGCCAGTGCCGGGACTGGTGGCTACACCTTC. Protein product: CASAGTGGYTF.

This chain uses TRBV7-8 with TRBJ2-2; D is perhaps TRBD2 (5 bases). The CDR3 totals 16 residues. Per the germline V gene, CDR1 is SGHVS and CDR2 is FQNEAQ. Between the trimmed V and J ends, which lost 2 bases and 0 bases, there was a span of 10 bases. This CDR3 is CASSLSGITNTGELFF. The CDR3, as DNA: TGTGCCAGCAGCTTATCCGGGATTACGAACACCGGGGAGCTGTTTTTT.

CDR3 sequence reads: CASSQEIRGLAGYTF. Here the CDR3 DNA reads TGCGCCAGCAGCCAAGAGATTCGGGGTTTGGCTGGCTACACCTTC. The chain has TRBV4-3 and TRBJ1-2; D uncertain. V lost 0 bases and J lost 7, with 15 bases in between. The CDR3 is made up of 15 amino acids. Germline CDR1 reads LGHNA; CDR2 reads YSLEER.

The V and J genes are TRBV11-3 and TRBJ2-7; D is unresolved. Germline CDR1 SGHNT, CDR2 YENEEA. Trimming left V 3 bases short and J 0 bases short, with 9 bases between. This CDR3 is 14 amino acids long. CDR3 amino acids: CASSFSADSYEQYF. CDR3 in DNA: TGTGCCAGCAGCTTCAGCGCAGACTCCTACGAGCAGTACTTC.

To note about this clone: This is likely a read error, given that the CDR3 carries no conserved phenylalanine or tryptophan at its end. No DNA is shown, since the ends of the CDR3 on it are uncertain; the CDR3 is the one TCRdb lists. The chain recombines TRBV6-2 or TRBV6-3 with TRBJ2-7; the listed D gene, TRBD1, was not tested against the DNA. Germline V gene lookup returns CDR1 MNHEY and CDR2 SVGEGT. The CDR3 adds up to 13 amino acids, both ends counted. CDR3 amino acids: CASSYARSRSPSI.

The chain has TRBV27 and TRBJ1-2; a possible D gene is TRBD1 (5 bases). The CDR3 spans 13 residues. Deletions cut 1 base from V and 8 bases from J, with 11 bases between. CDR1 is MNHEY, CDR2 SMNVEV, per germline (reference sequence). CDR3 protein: CASSLFGGSGYTF. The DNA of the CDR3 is TGTGCCAGCAGTTTATTCGGGGGTAGCGGCTACACCTTC.

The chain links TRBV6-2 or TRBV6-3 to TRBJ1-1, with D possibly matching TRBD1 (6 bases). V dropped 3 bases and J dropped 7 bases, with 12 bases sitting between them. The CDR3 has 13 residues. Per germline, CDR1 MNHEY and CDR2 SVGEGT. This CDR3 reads CASSYTGSLEAFF. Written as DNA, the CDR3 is TGTGCCAGCAGTTATACAGGGTCCCTTGAAGCTTTCTTT.

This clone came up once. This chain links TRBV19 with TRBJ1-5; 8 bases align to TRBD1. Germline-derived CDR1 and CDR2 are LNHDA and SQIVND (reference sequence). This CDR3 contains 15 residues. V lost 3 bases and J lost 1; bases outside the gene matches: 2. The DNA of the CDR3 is TGTGCCAGTAGTATGGACAGGGCGAGCAATCAGCCCCAGCATTTT. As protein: CASSMDRASNQPQHF.

The CDR3 DNA sequence: TGTGCCAGCAGTGTTACCGTGGCAGGACAAAGCAATCAGCCCCAGCATTTT. Protein product: CASSVTVAGQSNQPQHF. J is TRBJ1-5 and V is TRBV2; perhaps TRBD1 as D (5 bases). CDR1 SNHLY and CDR2 FYNNEI come from the germline V gene. The CDR3 is 17 residues long. V lost 4 bases to trimming and J lost 1 base, with 17 bases between them. Based on the CDR3 plus reference TRBV2 and TRBJ1-5, the full variable domain is EPEVTQTPSHQVTQMGQEVILRCVPISNHLYFYWYRQILGQKVEFLVSFYNNEISEKSEIFDDQFSVERPDGSNFTLKIRSTKLEDSAMYFCASSVTVAGQSNQPQHFGDGTRLSIL.

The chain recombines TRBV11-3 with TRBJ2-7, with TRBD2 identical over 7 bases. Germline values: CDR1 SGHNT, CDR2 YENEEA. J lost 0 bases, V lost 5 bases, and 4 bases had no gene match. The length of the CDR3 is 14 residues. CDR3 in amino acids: CASSRQRGSYEQYF. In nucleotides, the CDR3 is TGTGCCAGCAGCCGCCAGCGGGGCTCCTACGAGCAGTACTTC.